This T cell receptor (beta chain) appears in the sequencing data of a study of identical twins. General study findings and limits: Out-of-frame beta sequences exhibited a weaker degree of excess twin sharing. Fewer insertions were carried by abundant cord blood beta clonotypes, but none was seen in memory repertoires.

CDR3 length: 15 amino acids. V was shortened by 3 bases and J by 9 bases, with 18 bases between the two germline ends. In the case of this clonotype: Antigen: not known.

TCRdb redid the calling of the 5' RACE reads with MiXCR, one entry per CDR3 protein. The sample includes about 890,000 distinct CDR3 sequences, roughly 12% of them seen just once. This sample was shared with a second study, whose subject was yellow fever vaccine responses in identical twins.

The chain combines TRBV12-3 or TRBV12-4 with TRBJ2-1; D remains unclear. This sequence was found in a woman aged 18-29 years in good health. The sequencing input was PBMCs. CDR3 sequence: CASSLLGVRFREQFF. The CDR3 DNA sequence: TGTGCCAGCAGTTTGCTAGGTGTTCGTTTTCGTGAGCAGTTCTTC.